The next 12 T cell receptor beta chains were all read from a single sample in a study of shared clonotypes between healthy human individuals. Terminally differentiated effector memory CD45RA+ cells were left out of the naive CD8 fraction, which was CD45RO-negative and positively selected for CCR7. Using immunoSEQ multiplex PCR, the repertoire was profiled, and TCRdb retains in-frame clones only, with some absent. The table includes about 2 million clones, about 95% detected once. Sequencing was done on a sample of naive CD8+ T cells sorted from blood. Source of these receptors: a man aged 18-30 years in good health.

This chain connects TRBV11-3 to TRBJ2-2; D is ambiguous. This CDR3 is built from 14 residues. Germline assignment: CDR1 SGHNT and CDR2 YENEEA. The ends were cut back, 2 bases at V and 4 bases at J, with 8 bases in the middle. CDR3 sequence reads: CASSLIGGTGELFF. DNA for the CDR3: TGTGCCAGCAGCTTAATAGGTGGCACCGGGGAGCTGTTTTTT. Full variable domain (rest looked up from reference TRBV11-3 and TRBJ2-2): EAGVVQSPRYKIIEKKQPVAFWCNPISGHNTLYWYLQNLGQGPELLIRYENEEAVDDSQLPKDRFSAERLKGVDSTLKIQPAELGDSAVYLCASSLIGGTGELFFGEGSRLTVL.

In DNA, the CDR3 is TGTGCCAGCAGTGTCAACAGTGGATACGAGCAGTACTTC. It codes for CASSVNSGYEQYF. The rearrangement uses TRBV2 and TRBJ2-7; no clear D. The ends were cut back, 4 bases at V and 4 bases at J, with 11 bases in the middle. CDR1 and CDR2 from the germline V gene are SNHLY and FYNNEI. The CDR3 spans 13 residues.

This chain joins TRBV4-3 and TRBJ2-2; TRBD2 matches at 7 bases. This CDR3 spans 14 amino acids. Per the germline V gene, CDR1 is LGHNA and CDR2 is YSLEER. With 6 bases clipped from V and 1 base from J, the junction kept 2 bases outside the gene matches. DNA for the CDR3: TGCGCCAGCAGAGCGGGACTGAACACCGGGGAGCTGTTTTTT. Amino acid sequence: CASRAGLNTGELFF.

This sequence joins TRBV4-1 and TRBJ2-7; TRBD2 is a possible D gene (6 bases). The CDR3 has 13 amino acids. Germline CDR1 and CDR2: MGHRA and YSYEKL. V dropped 1 base and J dropped 6 bases, with 10 bases sitting between them. The CDR3: CASSQGVGGEQYF. CDR3 in DNA: TGCGCCAGCAGCCAAGGTGTGGGGGGCGAGCAGTACTTC.

The rearrangement joins TRBV5-6 to TRBJ2-7; 9 bases match TRBD2. The length of the CDR3 is 14 residues. Germline V gene sequence: CDR1 SGHDT, CDR2 YYEEEE. V trimming: 3 bases; J trimming: 2 bases; junction bases outside the gene matches: 3. The CDR3 sequence: CASSYSGSTYEQYF. The CDR3 nucleotides read TGTGCCAGCAGCTATAGCGGGAGTACCTACGAGCAGTACTTC.

The chain recombines TRBV18 with TRBJ1-2; no clear D gene. Trimming pared 0 bases from V and 5 bases from J, leaving 16 bases between. CDR1 is KGHSH, CDR2 LQKENI, per germline. The CDR3 has 16 residues. The CDR3 DNA sequence: TGTGCCAGCTCACCACCGGATTGGCAACAAAGTTATGGCTACACCTTC. Translated: CASSPPDWQQSYGYTF.

The chain couples TRBV4-2 to TRBJ2-7; the match to TRBD1 covers 10 bases. This CDR3 has 15 amino acids. The germline gives CDR1 LGHNA, CDR2 YNFKEQ. V gave up 0 bases and J gave up 3 bases; unmatched junction bases: 2. The CDR3 here is CASSQETGGVYEQYF. CDR3 in DNA: TGTGCCAGCAGCCAAGAGACAGGGGGCGTCTACGAGCAGTACTTC.

This chain connects TRBV13 to TRBJ2-3; D not certain. Trimming took off 5 bases at V and 4 bases at J, with 7 bases between the two ends. The CDR3 length is 12 residues. CDR1 is PRHDT and CDR2 is FYEKMQ in the germline V gene (reference sequence). This CDR3 reads CASSDDADTQYF. Here the CDR3 DNA reads TGTGCCAGCAGCGATGACGCAGATACGCAGTATTTT.

This clone came up a few times. At the DNA level, this CDR3 is encoded by other sequences in the same sample as well. The chain employs TRBV11-2 and TRBJ1-5; D is undetermined. CDR3 length: 12 residues. CDR1 SGHAT and CDR2 FQNNGV come from the germline V gene. Trimming stripped 3 bases from V and 6 bases from J, with 6 bases between. CDR3 sequence reads: CASSLEGQPQHF. The CDR3, as DNA: TGTGCCAGCAGCTTGGAGGGTCAGCCCCAGCATTTT.

V and J are TRBV28 and TRBJ2-7; TRBD1 agrees at 12 bases. The CDR3 sequence is 15 residues long. V was clipped by 5 bases and J by 2 bases; unmatched bases: 4. The germline gives CDR1 MDHEN, CDR2 SYDVKM. The CDR3 spells CASSPGTGGAYEQYF. The DNA for the CDR3 is TGTGCCAGCAGTCCAGGGACAGGGGGCGCCTACGAGCAGTACTTC.

V gene TRBV5-4 combines with J gene TRBJ2-1, with D perhaps TRBD1 (6 bases). The CDR3 has 17 residues. The ends were cut back, 0 bases at V and 0 bases at J, with 13 bases in the middle. In germline, CDR1 is SGHNT, CDR2 YYREEE (reference sequence). CDR3 protein: CASSLDLGGFSYNEQFF. The DNA for the CDR3 is TGTGCCAGCAGCTTGGACCTAGGGGGATTCTCCTACAATGAGCAGTTCTTC.

V gene TRBV6-5 combines with J gene TRBJ2-3; 8 nucleotides agree with TRBD2. CDR1 and CDR2 from the germline V gene are MNHEY and SVGAGI. The junction had 11 bases not matched to a gene; V was cut back by 8 bases and J by 4 bases. This CDR3 comprises 15 residues. Here the CDR3 DNA reads TGTGCCAGCCCATACGCGGGAGGCACTCCAGATACGCAGTATTTT. Translation: CASPYAGGTPDTQYF.